Sequencing of this T cell receptor (beta chain) was carried out in a study of T cell repertoires in cytomegalovirus infection. Whole-study context: Public TCR beta signature analysis indicated the presence of both CMV infection and matching HLA type. Whole-study findings and limits: HLA-C-restricted CMV-specific TCR beta clonotypes prevailed in the ex vivo response. Summed frequency of shared TCR beta families picked out CMV carriers who also had the relevant HLA.

Germline loops: CDR1 MNHNY, CDR2 SVGAGI (reference sequence). V gave up 4 bases and J gave up 0 bases, with 22 bases separating them. The CDR3 sequence is 19 residues long. TCRdb analysed the reads with MiXCR anew, one entry per CDR3 protein. The table lists approximately 750,000 distinct CDR3 sequences, roughly 35% of them singletons. Notes on this clonotype: The antigen is undetermined.

The clonotype comes from a human donor in good health (CMV status not recorded). Some clones in this sample may be carry-over from other donors' samples. The sample was PBMCs. This sequence joins TRBV6-6 and TRBJ1-5; maybe TRBD1 (5 bases). DNA for the CDR3: TGTGCCAGCAGTTCCCCCGTCCGGGACGGGAGATATAGCAATCAGCCCCAGCATTTT. It is translated as CASSSPVRDGRYSNQPQHF.